The rows below give T cell receptor beta chains drawn from one sample of a study of shared clonotypes between healthy human individuals. Clones were read by immunoSEQ multiplex PCR, and TCRdb kept only the in-frame ones, dropping some. The sample has about 1.1 million clones, approximately 80% seen once. Sequenced sample: memory CD4+ T cells from PBMCs. Source of these receptors: a man in his late teens or twenties in good health. Some clones in this sample may be carry-over from other donors' samples. CDR3s include the opening cysteine and the closing phenylalanine or tryptophan. A D gene is named only where the DNA matches it firmly. Where a row states a size, it is once, few, many or the class of an expanded clone; other rows omit it.

V	D	J	size	DNA	CDR3
TRBV5-4	TRBD1	TRBJ1-6	.	TGTGCCAGCAGCCCTCGGGGGGGACAGCCTTCACCCCTCCACTTT	CASSPRGGQPSPLHF
TRBV6-1	.	TRBJ2-7	.	TGTGCCAGCAGTGAAAGCAGCGGCAGCTCCTACGAGCAGTACTTC	CASSESSGSSYEQYF
TRBV2	.	TRBJ1-4	.	TGTGCCAGCAGCGGCGGGGCTAAACTGTTTTTT	CASSGGAKLFF
TRBV10-1	TRBD1	TRBJ1-5	few	TGCGCCAGCAGCAGGGATCCGACAGGGGGCGGTCAGCCCCAGCATTTT	CASSRDPTGGGQPQHF
TRBV18	.	TRBJ2-1	few	TGTGCCAGCTCACCGAACCTAGACTACAATGAGCAGTTCTTC	CASSPNLDYNEQFF
TRBV4-3	TRBD2	TRBJ2-1	.	TGCGCCAGCAGCCAAGATCCGACTAGCGGGAGTCATTCAAAGTTCTTC	CASSQDPTSGSHSKFF
TRBV28	TRBD1	TRBJ2-3	.	TGTGCCAGCGGGACAGGGTGGGCAGATACGCAGTATTTT	CASGTGWADTQYF
TRBV19	.	TRBJ2-1	.	TGTGCCAGTAGTATAGGGGACTCGATCTACAATGAGCAGTTCTTC	CASSIGDSIYNEQFF
TRBV5-4	.	TRBJ1-2	.	TGTGCCAGCAGGTCTGGGGGGCTTCATGGCTACACCTTC	CASRSGGLHGYTF
TRBV5-1	TRBD2	TRBJ2-3	.	TGCGCCAGCAGCCCGGCGGGAGGGCCAGATACGCAGTATTTT	CASSPAGGPDTQYF
TRBV4-3	.	TRBJ2-5	.	TGCGCCAGCAGCCAAGATATCGGGGGGCAGTGGACCCAGTACTTC	CASSQDIGGQWTQYF
TRBV7-2	.	TRBJ2-7	once	TGTGCCAGCAGCTTAAGCGCAAGGACACCCGAGCAGTACTTC	CASSLSARTPEQYF
TRBV19	.	TRBJ2-5	.	TGTGCCAGCCAGAAGGAAGAGACCCAGTACTTC	CASQKEETQYF
TRBV6-6	.	TRBJ2-5	.	TGTGCCAGCAGTGGAAGGCGCCAAGAGACCCAGTACTTC	CASSGRRQETQYF
TRBV18	.	TRBJ2-5	.	TGTGCCAGCTCACCACTGGGACGGTTACAAGAGACCCAGTACTTC	CASSPLGRLQETQYF
TRBV30	.	TRBJ1-2	.	TGTGCCTGGAGTGTAGCGGACAGACCCATTAACTATGGCTACACCTTC	CAWSVADRPINYGYTF
TRBV7-8	TRBD1	TRBJ1-4	.	TGTGCCAGCAGCTTAGGGGAACAGGGGGCGGGCGAAAAACTGTTTTTT	CASSLGEQGAGEKLFF
TRBV5-1	TRBD1	TRBJ2-3	.	TGCGCCAGCAGCCTAGAGGACAGGGCACCAGATACGCAGTATTTT	CASSLEDRAPDTQYF
TRBV7-8	TRBD1	TRBJ1-1	.	TGTGCCAGCAGCCTACGACAGGGCACTGAAGCTTTCTTT	CASSLRQGTEAFF
TRBV7-6	.	TRBJ2-2	.	TGTGCCAGCAGCTTAGGACAGTTGTACAACACCGGGGAGCTGTTTTTT	CASSLGQLYNTGELFF
TRBV19	.	TRBJ2-5	.	TGTGCCAGTAGTATGGGGTGGTCTAGCGTTCTGGAGACCCAGTACTTC	CASSMGWSSVLETQYF
TRBV9	.	TRBJ2-3	.	TGTGCCAGCAGCGGGACTTCTGCCACAGATACGCAGTATTTT	CASSGTSATDTQYF
TRBV21-1	.	TRBJ1-2	.	TGTGCCAGCAGCAAAGCCAGGAGACGGCCTAACTATGGCTACACCTTC	CASSKARRRPNYGYTF
TRBV30	TRBD2	TRBJ2-5	few	TGTGCCTGGGGGACTAGTAAGGAGACCCAGTACTTC	CAWGTSKETQYF
TRBV7-9	TRBD1	TRBJ2-4	.	TGTGCCAGCACTCGGGGACAGGGCTTGGACATTCAGTACTTC	CASTRGQGLDIQYF
TRBV5-1	.	TRBJ2-7	.	TGCGCCAGCAGCCTTTACACTACCCGCGGCCTCACAGAGCAGTACTTC	CASSLYTTRGLTEQYF
TRBV6-6	TRBD1	TRBJ2-5	.	TGTGCCAGCAGTGGCCAGGGACAGGGAATGGAGACCCAGTACTTC	CASSGQGQGMETQYF
TRBV6-5	.	TRBJ1-2	few	TGTGCCAGCAGTGACAGTTATGGCTACACCTTC	CASSDSYGYTF
TRBV28	.	TRBJ2-7	.	TGTGCCAGCAGTCGGGGGACAGAAATAACCTACGAGCAGTACTTC	CASSRGTEITYEQYF
TRBV5-4	.	TRBJ2-3	.	TGTGCCAGCAGTTTGACTAGCACAGATACGCAGTATTTT	CASSLTSTDTQYF
TRBV7-8	.	TRBJ2-5	.	TGTGCCAGCAGCTATACCGGGACCAAAGAGACCCAGTACTTC	CASSYTGTKETQYF
TRBV6-6	.	TRBJ2-2	once	TGTGCCAGCAGTAACTCAGGGCCGGGGGAGCTGTTTTTT	CASSNSGPGELFF
TRBV9	TRBD2	TRBJ2-2	many	TGTGCCAGCAGCTCGGGGACTAGCGCCCGGGAGCTGTTTTTT	CASSSGTSARELFF
TRBV5-1	.	TRBJ2-6	.	TGCGCCAGCAGCCCGGACGGGGCCAACGTCCTGACTTTC	CASSPDGANVLTF
TRBV14	.	TRBJ2-1	once	TGTGCCAGCAGCTCTCAGATGGTTGCGGGACTGAGGAATGAGCAGTTCTTC	CASSSQMVAGLRNEQFF
TRBV19	TRBD1	TRBJ2-2	.	TGTGCCAGTAGTAGGTCGAGGGGACAGGGTATCATTGGGGAGCTGTTTTTT	CASSRSRGQGIIGELFF
TRBV7-8	.	TRBJ1-1	.	TGTGCCAGCAGCTTAGATAATAAGGATGAAGCTTTCTTT	CASSLDNKDEAFF
TRBV4-2	.	TRBJ2-7	many	TGTGCCAGCAGCCAAGAAGTATTAAGGGTCAACGAGCAGTACTTC	CASSQEVLRVNEQYF
TRBV4-2	.	TRBJ2-1	.	TGTGCCAGCAGCTCAAGGGGTGGGGATCTGAGCAATGAGCAGTTCTTC	CASSSRGGDLSNEQFF
TRBV9	.	TRBJ1-1	.	TGTGCCAGCAGCGGATGGAACAGGGAGGGGAACACTGAAGCTTTCTTT	CASSGWNREGNTEAFF